This T cell receptor beta chain came from a study of blood T cell repertoires in COVID-19. Background on the study: Collection of acute and convalescent COVID-19 samples took place in the United States, Italy and Spain. In each case, the material was cDNA or gDNA derived from T cells, B-cell-depleted T cells, or PBMCs.

As handled by the study authors: Amplification from reference gene primers served as the basis for estimated nucleated cell counts. The repertoire was sequenced with immunoSEQ multiplex PCR; TCRdb's copy has only in-frame clones and lacks some. That table is the source of V, J and clone size, and D and trimming were worked out from the DNA. The sample has 130,000 to 150,000 clones, around 83% seen once. CDR3 length equals 15 residues. V shed 6 bases and J shed 0 bases, with 15 bases lying between them. Germline CDR1 is ENHRY and CDR2 is SYGVKD. This clonotype was obtained from a human donor with acute or convalescent COVID-19. The donor label of this sample is uncertain. The gene calls are TRBV10-3 and TRBJ2-7, with D possibly TRBD1 on 7 matching bases. The sequencing sample was made of peripheral blood. The CDR3 DNA is TGTGCCATCAGCGGGGGACAGTCGAGCTCCTACGAGCAGTACTTC. Translated: CAISGGQSSSYEQYF.